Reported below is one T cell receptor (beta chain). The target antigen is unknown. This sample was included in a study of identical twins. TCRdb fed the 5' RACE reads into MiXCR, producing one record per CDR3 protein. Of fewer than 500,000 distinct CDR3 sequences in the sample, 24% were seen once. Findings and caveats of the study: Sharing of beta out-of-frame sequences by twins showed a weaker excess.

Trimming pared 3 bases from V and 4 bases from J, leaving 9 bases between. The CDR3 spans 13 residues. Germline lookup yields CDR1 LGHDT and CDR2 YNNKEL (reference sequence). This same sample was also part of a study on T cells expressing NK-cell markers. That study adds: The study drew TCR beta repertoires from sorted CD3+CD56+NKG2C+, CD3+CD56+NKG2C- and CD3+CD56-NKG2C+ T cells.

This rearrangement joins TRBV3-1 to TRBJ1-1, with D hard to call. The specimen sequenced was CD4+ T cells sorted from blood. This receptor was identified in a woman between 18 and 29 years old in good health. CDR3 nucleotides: TGTGCCAGCAGCCACGAGGGCACCACTGAAGCTTTCTTT. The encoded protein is CASSHEGTTEAFF.